The following is a TCR beta chain sequence with its context. Only in-frame clones appear in the TCRdb table, and some are missing; sequencing was by immunoSEQ multiplex PCR. The table lists 95,000 to 150,000 clones, approximately 81% of them singletons. The data stem from a study of blood T cell repertoires in COVID-19. As for the study in general: PBMCs, B-cell-depleted T cells, or T cells provided the cDNA or gDNA that made up the material.

V lost 0 bases to trimming and J lost 5 bases, with 9 bases between them. CDR1 and CDR2 (germline): SGHNT, YYREEE (reference sequence). There are 14 residues in the CDR3. The specimen was peripheral blood. The genes are TRBV5-4 and TRBJ2-1, with D uncertain. The receptor was derived from a man in his forties with active or convalescent COVID-19. The CDR3 is CASSLANSHNEQFF. The CDR3 nucleotides are TGTGCCAGCAGCTTGGCAAACAGCCACAATGAGCAGTTCTTC. Full variable domain (remainder filled in from reference TRBV5-4 and TRBJ2-1): ETGVTQSPTHLIKTRGQQVTLRCSSQSGHNTVSWYQQALGQGPQFIFQYYREEENGRGNFPPRFSGLQFPNYSSELNVNALELDDSALYLCASSLANSHNEQFFGPGTRLTVL.